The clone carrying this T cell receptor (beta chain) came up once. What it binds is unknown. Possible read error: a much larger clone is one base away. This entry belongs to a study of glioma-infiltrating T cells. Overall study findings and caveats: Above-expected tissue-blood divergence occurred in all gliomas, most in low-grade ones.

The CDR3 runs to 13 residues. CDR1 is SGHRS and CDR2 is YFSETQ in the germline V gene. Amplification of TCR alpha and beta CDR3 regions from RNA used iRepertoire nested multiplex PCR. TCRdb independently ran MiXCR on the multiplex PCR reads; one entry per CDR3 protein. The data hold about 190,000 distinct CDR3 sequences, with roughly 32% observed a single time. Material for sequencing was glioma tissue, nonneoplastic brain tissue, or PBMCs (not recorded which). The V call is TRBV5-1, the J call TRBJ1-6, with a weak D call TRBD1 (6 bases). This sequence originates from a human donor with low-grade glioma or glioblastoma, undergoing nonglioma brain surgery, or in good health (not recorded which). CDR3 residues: CPSRGGTTRALHF. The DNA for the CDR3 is TGCCCCAGCAGGGGCGGAACAACACGGGCCCTCCACTTT. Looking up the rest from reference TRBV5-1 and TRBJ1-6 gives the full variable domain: KAGVTQTPRYLIKTRGQQVTLSCSPISGHRSVSWYQQTPGQGLQFLFEYFSETQRNKGNFPGRFSGRQFSNSRSEMNVSTLELGDSALYLCPSRGGTTRALHFGNGTRLTVT.